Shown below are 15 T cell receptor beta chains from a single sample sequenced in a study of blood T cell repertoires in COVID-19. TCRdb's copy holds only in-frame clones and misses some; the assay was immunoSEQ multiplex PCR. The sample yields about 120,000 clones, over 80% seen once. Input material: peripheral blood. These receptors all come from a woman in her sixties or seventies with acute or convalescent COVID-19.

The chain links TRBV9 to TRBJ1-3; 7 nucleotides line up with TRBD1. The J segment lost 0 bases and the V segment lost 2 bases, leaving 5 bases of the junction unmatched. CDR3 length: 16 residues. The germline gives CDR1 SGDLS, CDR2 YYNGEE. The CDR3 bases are TGTGCCAGCAGCGTGACAGGGAGACACTCTGGAAACACCATATATTTT. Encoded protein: CASSVTGRHSGNTIYF.

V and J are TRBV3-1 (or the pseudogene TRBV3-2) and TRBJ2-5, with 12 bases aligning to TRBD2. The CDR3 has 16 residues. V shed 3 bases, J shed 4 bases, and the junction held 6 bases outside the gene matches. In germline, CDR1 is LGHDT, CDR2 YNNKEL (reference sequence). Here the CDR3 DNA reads TGTGCCAGCAGCCACCTAGCGGGGGGGCCGTTAGAGACCCAGTACTTC. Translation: CASSHLAGGPLETQYF.

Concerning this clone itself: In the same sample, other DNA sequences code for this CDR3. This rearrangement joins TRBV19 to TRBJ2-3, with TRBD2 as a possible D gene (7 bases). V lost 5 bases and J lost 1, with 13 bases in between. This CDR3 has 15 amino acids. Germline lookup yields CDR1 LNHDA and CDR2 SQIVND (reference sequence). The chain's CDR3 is CASSRGGAGTDTQYF. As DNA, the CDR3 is TGTGCCAGTAGTCGCGGGGGCGCGGGCACAGATACGCAGTATTTT.

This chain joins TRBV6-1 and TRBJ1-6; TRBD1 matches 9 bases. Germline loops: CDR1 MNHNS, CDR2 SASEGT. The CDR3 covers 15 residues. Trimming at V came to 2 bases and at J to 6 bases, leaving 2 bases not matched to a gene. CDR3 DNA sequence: TGTGCCAGCAGTGAATCACAGGGGGCTAATTCACCCCTCCACTTT. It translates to CASSESQGANSPLHF.

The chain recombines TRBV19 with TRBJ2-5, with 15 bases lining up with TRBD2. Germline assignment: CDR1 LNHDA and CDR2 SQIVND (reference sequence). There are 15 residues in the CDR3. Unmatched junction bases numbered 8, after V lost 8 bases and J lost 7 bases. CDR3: CASSPGTSGGMTQYF. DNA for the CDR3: TGTGCCAGTTCACCCGGGACTAGCGGGGGGATGACCCAGTACTTC. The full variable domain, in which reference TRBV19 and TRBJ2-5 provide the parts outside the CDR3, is DGGITQSPKYLFRKEGQNVTLSCEQNLNHDAMYWYRQDPGQGLRLIYYSQIVNDFQKGDIAEGYSVSREKKESFPLTVTSAQKNPTAFYLCASSPGTSGGMTQYFGPGTRLLVL.

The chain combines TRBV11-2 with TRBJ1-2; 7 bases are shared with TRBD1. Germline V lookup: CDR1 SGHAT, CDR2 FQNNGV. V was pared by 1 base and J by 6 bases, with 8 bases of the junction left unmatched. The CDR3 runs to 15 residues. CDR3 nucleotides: TGTGCCAGCAGCTTAGGGGGCAGGGGGTGGGATGGCTACACCTTC. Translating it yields CASSLGGRGWDGYTF.

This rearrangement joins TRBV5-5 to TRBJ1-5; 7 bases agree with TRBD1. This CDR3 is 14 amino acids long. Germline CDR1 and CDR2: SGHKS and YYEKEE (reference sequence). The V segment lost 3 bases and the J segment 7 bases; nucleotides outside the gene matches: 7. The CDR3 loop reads CASSSGTAGQPQHF. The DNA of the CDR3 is TGTGCCAGCAGCTCTGGGACAGCCGGGCAGCCCCAGCATTTT.

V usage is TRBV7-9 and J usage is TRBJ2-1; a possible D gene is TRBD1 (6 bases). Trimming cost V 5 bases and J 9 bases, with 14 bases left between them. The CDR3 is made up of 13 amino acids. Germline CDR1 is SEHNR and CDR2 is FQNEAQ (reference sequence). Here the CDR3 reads CASSATTGSEQFF. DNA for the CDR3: TGTGCCAGCAGCGCCACCACAGGGAGTGAGCAGTTCTTC.

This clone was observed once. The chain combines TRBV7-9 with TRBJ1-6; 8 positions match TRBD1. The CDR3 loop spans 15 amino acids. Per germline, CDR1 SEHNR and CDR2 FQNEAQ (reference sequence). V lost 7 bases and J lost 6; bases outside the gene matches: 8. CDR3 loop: CASTLQGAANSPLHF. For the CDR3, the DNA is TGTGCCAGCACCCTCCAGGGGGCCGCTAATTCACCCCTCCACTTT.

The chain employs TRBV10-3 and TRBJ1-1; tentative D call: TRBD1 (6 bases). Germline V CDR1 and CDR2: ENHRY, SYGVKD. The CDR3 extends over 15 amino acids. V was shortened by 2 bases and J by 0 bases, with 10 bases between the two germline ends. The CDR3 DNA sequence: TGTGCCATCAGTGAGGGACAGATGATGAACACTGAAGCTTTCTTT. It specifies CAISEGQMMNTEAFF.

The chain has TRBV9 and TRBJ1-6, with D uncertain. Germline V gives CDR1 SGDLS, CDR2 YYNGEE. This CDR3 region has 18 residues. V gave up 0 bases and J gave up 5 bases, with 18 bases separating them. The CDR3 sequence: CASSVDDGMGYDNSPLHF. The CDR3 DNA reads TGTGCCAGCAGCGTAGACGACGGAATGGGCTACGATAATTCACCCCTCCACTTT.

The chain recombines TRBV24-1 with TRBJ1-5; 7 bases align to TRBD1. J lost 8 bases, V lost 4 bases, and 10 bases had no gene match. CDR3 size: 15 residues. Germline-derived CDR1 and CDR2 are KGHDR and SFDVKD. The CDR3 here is CATSEGTDWNEPQHF. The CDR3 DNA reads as TGTGCCACCAGTGAGGGGACAGATTGGAACGAGCCCCAGCATTTT.

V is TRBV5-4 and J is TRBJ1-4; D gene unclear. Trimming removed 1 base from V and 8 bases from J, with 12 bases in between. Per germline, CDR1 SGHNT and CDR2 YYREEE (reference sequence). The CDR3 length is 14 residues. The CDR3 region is CASSLQGGREKLFF. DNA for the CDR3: TGTGCCAGCAGCTTGCAAGGAGGTCGGGAAAAACTGTTTTTT.

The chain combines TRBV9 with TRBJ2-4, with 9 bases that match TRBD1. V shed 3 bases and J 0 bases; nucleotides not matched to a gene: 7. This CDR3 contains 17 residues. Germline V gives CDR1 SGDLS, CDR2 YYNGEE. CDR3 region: CASSEGDRVLAKNIQYF. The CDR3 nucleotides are TGTGCCAGCAGCGAGGGGGACAGGGTGCTAGCCAAAAACATTCAGTACTTC.

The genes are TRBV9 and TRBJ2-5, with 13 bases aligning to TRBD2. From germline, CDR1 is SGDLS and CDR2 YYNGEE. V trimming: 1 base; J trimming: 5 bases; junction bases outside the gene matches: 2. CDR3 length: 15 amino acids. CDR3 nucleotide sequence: TGTGCCAGCAGCGTAACTAGCGGGGGGGTTGAGACCCAGTACTTC. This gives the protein CASSVTSGGVETQYF.